What follows describes a single T cell receptor beta chain. Its antigen is not identified. This specimen comes from a study of T cell responses to AZD1222 COVID-19 vaccine. Unmatched junction bases numbered 4, after V lost 5 bases and J lost 6 bases. The germline V gene has CDR1 MRHNA and CDR2 SNTAGT. The length of the CDR3 is 14 residues. Study results and limitations: Of spike-specific TCRs, nearly half reportedly target regions left unmutated in variants. Researchers took repertoire samples only after the peak T cell response had come. Regions 160-218 and 743-854 dominated among vaccine-associated CD4 TCRs spanning spike.

Clones were read by immunoSEQ multiplex PCR, and TCRdb kept only the in-frame ones, dropping some. The sample consists of 150,000 to 200,000 clones, approximately 95% of them appearing once. The material sequenced was peripheral blood, taken on day 0 of AZD1222 vaccination. The TCR sequence derives from an adult in good health. The chain joins TRBV6-4 to TRBJ1-6; 7 bases line up with TRBD1. The CDR3 region is CASSSQGSNSPLHF. The CDR3 DNA sequence: TGTGCCAGCAGTTCACAGGGGAGTAATTCACCCCTCCACTTT.